This TCR beta chain is drawn from a study of CD8+ T cells in alopecia areata. At the level of the study: Scoring of treated patients' severity used the percentage of affected scalp area.

Documented treatment: oral pan-JAK inhibitor, 5-10 mg twice daily. CDR3 length: 13 amino acids. Deletions cut 10 bases from V and 2 bases from J, with 14 bases between. Germline loops: CDR1 ENHRY, CDR2 SYGVKD. Isolated RNA was reverse transcribed into cDNA used as the sequencing template. Clones were read by immunoSEQ multiplex PCR, and TCRdb kept only the in-frame ones, dropping some. The sample lists hundreds of thousands of clones; about 60% were seen once. This clonotype was obtained from a human donor with alopecia areata. The V call is TRBV10-3, the J call TRBJ1-2; D might be TRBD1 (6 bases). The sequences come from CD4+ T cells sorted from blood, collected around week 54, from a patient treated with tofacitinib. CDR3: CATTAQGNYGYTF. In nucleotides, the CDR3 is TGTGCCACGACAGCCCAGGGGAACTATGGCTACACCTTC.